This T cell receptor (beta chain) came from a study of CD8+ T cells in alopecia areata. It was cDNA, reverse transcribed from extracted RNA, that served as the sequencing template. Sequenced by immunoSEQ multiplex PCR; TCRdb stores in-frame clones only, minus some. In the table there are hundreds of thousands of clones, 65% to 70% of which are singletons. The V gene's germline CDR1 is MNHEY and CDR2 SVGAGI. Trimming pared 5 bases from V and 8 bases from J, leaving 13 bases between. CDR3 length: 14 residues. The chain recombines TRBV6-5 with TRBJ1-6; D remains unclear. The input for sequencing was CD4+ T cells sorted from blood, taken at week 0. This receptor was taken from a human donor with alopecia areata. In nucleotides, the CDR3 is TGTGCCAGCAGTCCAACCCAGCACTATTCACCCCTCCACTTT. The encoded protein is CASSPTQHYSPLHF.